The TCR beta chain described here comes from a study of response to subunit inactivated influenza vaccine. TCRdb reprocessed the RT-PCR reads via MiXCR and lists one record per CDR3 protein. The data show a few hundred thousand distinct CDR3 sequences, just over 20% seen once. Trimming removed 4 bases at V and 5 bases at J, with 20 bases between. Germline V gene lookup returns CDR1 SGHRS and CDR2 YFSETQ. The CDR3 loop spans 16 amino acids. This TCR came from a man aged 50-75 years who received an inactivated influenza vaccine. The sequences come from PBMCs from blood, collected roughly 20 months after vaccination. The chain has TRBV5-1 and TRBJ2-3, with a tentative D call TRBD1 (7 bases). The CDR3 sequence is CASSPRRTGGGDTQYF. The CDR3 DNA reads TGCGCCAGCAGCCCACGGAGGACAGGAGGGGGAGATACGCAGTATTTT.